This TCR beta chain is from a study of tumor-infiltrating lymphocytes in primary liver carcinoma. This clonotype was detected only a few times. The tissue used was unsorted bulk material of roughly 17-32 mg. RNA and DNA were co-extracted from it with the AllPrep DNA/RNA mini kit. HBV chronically infected the treatment-naive patients. The researchers produced TCR beta cDNA from 450 to 600 ng total RNA with a constant-region primer. What produced the TCR beta libraries was three nested multiplex PCR rounds using slightly modified ARM-PCR. MiXCR, run by TCRdb on the multiplex PCR reads, gives a single entry per CDR3 protein. The sample contains some 120,000 distinct CDR3 sequences, roughly three fifths of which appear only once. The sequenced material came from liver tumor tissue from sampling region 3. Noted subset: tumor region T3, left-lateral pole. The sequence derives from a woman aged 55-75 years with primary liver carcinoma and hepatitis B virus infection.

CDR3 loop: CASGSLRGPYEQYF. The DNA of the CDR3 is TGTGCCAGCGGATCCCTCAGGGGGCCCTACGAGCAGTACTTC. V is TRBV13 and J is TRBJ2-7, with 8 bases aligning to TRBD1. From germline, CDR1 is PRHDT and CDR2 FYEKMQ (reference sequence). The CDR3 runs 14 residues. Trimming cost V 8 bases and J 2 bases; bases outside gene matches: 8.